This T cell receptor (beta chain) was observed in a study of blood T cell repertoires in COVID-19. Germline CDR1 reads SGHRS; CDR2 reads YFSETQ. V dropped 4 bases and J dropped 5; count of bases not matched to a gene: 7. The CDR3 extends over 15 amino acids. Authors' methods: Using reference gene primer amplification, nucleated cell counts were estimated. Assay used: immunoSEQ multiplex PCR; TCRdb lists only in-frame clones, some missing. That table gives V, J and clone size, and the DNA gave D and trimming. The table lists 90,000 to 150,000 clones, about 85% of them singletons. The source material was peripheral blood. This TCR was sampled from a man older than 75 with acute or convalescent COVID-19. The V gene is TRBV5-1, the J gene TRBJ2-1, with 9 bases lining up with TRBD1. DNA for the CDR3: TGCGCCAGCAGCCTTGGGGGACAGGGCCACAATGAGCAGTTCTTC. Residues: CASSLGGQGHNEQFF.